This entry features one TCR beta chain sequence. Per the study methods: Scientists estimated how many nucleated cells there were by amplifying reference gene primers. Generated by immunoSEQ multiplex PCR, the TCRdb table keeps only in-frame clones and is missing some. Clonal size and the V and J genes are those of that table, whereas D and trimming came from the DNA. The sample includes 70,000 to 100,000 clones, 75% to 90% of them seen just once. The data belong to a study of blood T cell repertoires in COVID-19. Overall study context: Samples came from the United States, Italy and Spain, spanning acute and convalescent COVID-19. T cells, B-cell-depleted T cells, or PBMCs supplied cDNA or gDNA.

This CDR3 has 13 amino acids. Germline CDR1 MDHEN, CDR2 SYDVKM. V lost 5 bases and J 8 bases, leaving 15 bases between the germline ends. Sequenced: peripheral blood. V usage is TRBV28 and J usage is TRBJ1-2; no clear D gene. This TCR came from a human donor in a cohort sampled during active COVID-19. CDR3 sequence: CASSGNGIWGYTF. The DNA of the CDR3 is TGTGCCAGCAGTGGCAACGGGATTTGGGGCTACACCTTC.